The clone carrying this T cell receptor beta chain was seen a few times. The entry originates in a study of blood T cell repertoires in COVID-19. For the study at large: Researchers got acute and convalescent COVID-19 samples from the United States, Italy and Spain.

Clones were sequenced by immunoSEQ multiplex PCR, and TCRdb holds only the in-frame ones, with some missing. The profile shows roughly 250,000 clones, about nine tenths of them singletons. With 3 bases removed from V and 5 bases from J, the gap between germline ends came to 16 bases. Germline values: CDR1 KGHSH, CDR2 LQKENI. This CDR3 contains 15 residues. This clonotype originated in a woman between 40 and 55 years old with acute or convalescent COVID-19. Sequencing was performed on peripheral blood. The gene calls are TRBV18 and TRBJ1-1, with D maybe TRBD1 (6 bases). This CDR3 is CASSPGRGLQTEAFF. In DNA form, the CDR3 reads TGTGCCAGCTCACCGGGGAGGGGGTTACAAACTGAAGCTTTCTTT.